This TCR beta chain is drawn from a study of blood T cell repertoires in COVID-19. Study in general: Samples of COVID-19 (acute and convalescent) were obtained from the United States, Italy and Spain. PBMCs, B-cell-depleted T cells, or T cells provided the cDNA or gDNA that made up the material.

Germline V gene sequence: CDR1 MDHEN, CDR2 SYDVKM. The CDR3 extends over 15 amino acids. With 3 bases removed from V and 1 base from J, the gap between germline ends came to 11 bases. In the original processing: For nucleated cells, counts were estimated from reference gene primer amplification. The repertoire was sequenced with immunoSEQ multiplex PCR; TCRdb's copy has only in-frame clones and lacks some. From that table come the V and J calls and clone size; the DNA was used to work out D and trimming. The repertoire holds around 250,000 clones, with roughly nine tenths as singletons. Sequenced: peripheral blood. The genes are TRBV28 and TRBJ2-3, with D maybe TRBD2 (6 bases). The TCR was taken from a man in his fifties or sixties with acute or convalescent COVID-19. CDR3: CASSFTGDRTDTQYF. In DNA, the CDR3 is TGTGCCAGCAGTTTTACGGGAGACCGCACAGATACGCAGTATTTT.